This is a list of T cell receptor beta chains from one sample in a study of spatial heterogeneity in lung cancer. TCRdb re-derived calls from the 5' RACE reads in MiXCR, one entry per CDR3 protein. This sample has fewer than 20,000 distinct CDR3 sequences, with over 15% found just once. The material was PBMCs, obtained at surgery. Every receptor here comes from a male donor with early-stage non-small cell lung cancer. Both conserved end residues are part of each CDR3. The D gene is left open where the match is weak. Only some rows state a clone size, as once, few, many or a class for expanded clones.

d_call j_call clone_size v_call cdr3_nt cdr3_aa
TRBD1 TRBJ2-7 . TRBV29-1 TGCAGCGTGGCAGGGGGCAGGTACGAGCAGTACTTC CSVAGGRYEQYF
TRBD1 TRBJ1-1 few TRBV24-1 TGTGTCACCAGTGATCCCGGGACAGGGGTGACTGAAGCTTTCTTT CVTSDPGTGVTEAFF
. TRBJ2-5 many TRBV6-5 TGTGCCAGCAATGCGAGGGGAGAGACCCAGTACTTC CASNARGETQYF
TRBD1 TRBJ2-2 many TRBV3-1 TGTGCCAGCAGCCAAGATGGACAGGGAGGGAACACCGGGGAGCTGTTTTTT CASSQDGQGGNTGELFF
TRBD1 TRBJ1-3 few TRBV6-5 TGTGCCAGCAGTTACTCCAGGACAGGGTGGGGGCCTGGAAACACCATATATTTT CASSYSRTGWGPGNTIYF
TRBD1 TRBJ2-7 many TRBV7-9 TGTGCCAGCAGCCTCGAGACAGGGTTCTACGAGCAGTACTTC CASSLETGFYEQYF
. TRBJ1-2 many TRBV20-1 TGCAGTGCAAAAGGGACCCAGGCTAACTATGGCTACACCTTC CSAKGTQANYGYTF
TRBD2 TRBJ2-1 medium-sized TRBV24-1 TGTGCCACCAGTGATTTGCGTCCGGATGGGACTAGCGGGATTTACAATGAGCAGTTCTTC CATSDLRPDGTSGIYNEQFF
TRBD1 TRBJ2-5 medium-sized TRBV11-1 TGTGCCAGCAGCAACCGACAGGGGGTCTCGGAGACCCAGTACTTC CASSNRQGVSETQYF
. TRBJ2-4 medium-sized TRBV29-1 TGCAGCGTAAAACTCGGAACAGACGGAAACATTCAGTACTTC CSVKLGTDGNIQYF
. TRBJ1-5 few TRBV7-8 TGTGCCAGCAGCCCCTCGAATCGGTGGGAGTTGAATCAGCCCCAGCATTTT CASSPSNRWELNQPQHF
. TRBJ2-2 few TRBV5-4 TGTGCCAGCAGTCAACAGAATACCGGGGAGCTGTTTTTT CASSQQNTGELFF
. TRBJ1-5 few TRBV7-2 TGTGCCAGCAGCTTAGCGCCGGACCCCAGTTCCCAGCATTTT CASSLAPDPSSQHF
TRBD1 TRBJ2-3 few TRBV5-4 TGTGCCAGCAGCTTGAGGGGGACAGGGTTCTCTTCTAGCACAGATACGCAGTATTTT CASSLRGTGFSSSTDTQYF
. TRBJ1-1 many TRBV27 TGTGCCAGCAGTTTATCGTGGGCAGGGAGGAACACTGAAGCTTTCTTT CASSLSWAGRNTEAFF
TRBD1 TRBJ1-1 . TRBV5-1 TGCGCCAGCAGCTTTATGGGACAGGGGAACACTGAAGCTTTCTTT CASSFMGQGNTEAFF
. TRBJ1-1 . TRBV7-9 TGTGCCAGCAGCTTAGTTGGGGGCGCGGGCTACACTGAAGCTTTCTTT CASSLVGGAGYTEAFF
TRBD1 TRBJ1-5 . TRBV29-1 TGCAGCGCCAGCAGGGGGGATAATCAGCCCCAGCATTTT CSASRGDNQPQHF
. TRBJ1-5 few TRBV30 TGTGCCTGGAGTGTACCTGGGTTCAATAGCAATCAGCCCCAGCATTTT CAWSVPGFNSNQPQHF